Below, one T cell receptor beta chain is given with its context. No antigen is known for it. Germline CDR1 reads SGHAT; CDR2 reads FQNNGV. There are 13 residues in the CDR3. Trimming shortened V by 5 bases and J by 7 bases, and 14 bases separated the two germline ends. This specimen comes from a study of T-cell reconstitution after alpha-beta-depleted transplantation in children. Study-wide points: By about two months after transplant, alpha-beta T cells reportedly arose from several hundred graft clones that had expanded. Newly produced T cells mostly accounted for T-cell counts and diversity one year post-transplant. Some patients owed their high day-60 TCRbeta diversity to surviving recipient T cells and thymic progenitors.

This sample's TCRbeta library carried unique molecular identifier barcodes. TCRdb re-analysed the PCR reads in MiXCR, keeping a single row per CDR3 protein. The repertoire holds approximately 650,000 distinct CDR3 sequences, with around 12% as singletons. The sample was PBMCs, taken before TCRalphabeta/CD19-depleted stem cell transplant. V usage is TRBV11-2 and J usage is TRBJ1-1, with D hard to call. The receptor comes from a girl aged 2-10 years with congenital amegakaryocytic thrombocytopenia, due to receive a stem cell transplant. This CDR3 is CASSPSLHFEAFF. CDR3 sequence (DNA): TGTGCCAGCAGCCCATCGTTGCACTTTGAAGCTTTCTTT.